The 18 T cell receptor beta chains in this list originate from one sample, sequenced in a study of graft-versus-host responses after intestinal transplantation. This table comes from immunoSEQ multiplex PCR, and its TCRdb copy is limited to in-frame clones, with some not included. The sample yields 15,000 to 20,000 clones, 65% to 90% seen once. From the graft tissue, intraepithelial and lamina propria lymphocytes were released through processing. Sequencing was performed on ileum tissue, taken roughly 620 days after intestinal transplantation. These receptors all come from a human patient who received an intestinal transplant, so some T cells may come from the graft donor.

The rearrangement joins TRBV19 to TRBJ2-2; D is tentatively TRBD1 or TRBD2 (6 bases each). The CDR3 is 13 residues long. The V gene lost 11 bases and the J gene lost 5 bases, with 15 bases spanning the gap. CDR1 is LNHDA and CDR2 is SQIVND in the germline V gene (reference sequence). The CDR3 coding sequence is TGTGCCGGGGGGCGACCGGGGACCGGGGAGCTGTTTTTT. It codes for CAGGRPGTGELFF. Together with reference TRBV19 and TRBJ2-2, the CDR3 gives the full variable domain: DGGITQSPKYLFRKEGQNVTLSCEQNLNHDAMYWYRQDPGQGLRLIYYSQIVNDFQKGDIAEGYSVSREKKESFPLTVTSAQKNPTAFYLCAGGRPGTGELFFGEGSRLTVL.

The DNA for the CDR3 is TGTGCCAGCAGCCGGCCGGACGGTTTGGTGACGAGGTACTATGGCTACACCTTC. Protein product: CASSRPDGLVTRYYGYTF. V usage is TRBV5-4 and J usage is TRBJ1-2; no clear D. Germline-derived CDR1 and CDR2 are SGHNT and YYREEE (reference sequence). The ends were cut back, 4 bases at V and 3 bases at J, with 25 bases in the middle. This CDR3 region has 18 residues.

The CDR3 sequence: CASSQGPGAGYEQYF. CDR3 sequence (DNA): TGCGCCAGCAGCCAAGGACCGGGGGCGGGCTACGAGCAGTACTTC. The chain recombines TRBV4-1 with TRBJ2-7; D is perhaps TRBD1 or TRBD2 (6 bases each). This CDR3 has 15 amino acids. V dropped 1 base and J dropped 3 bases, with 13 bases sitting between them. Germline V lookup: CDR1 MGHRA, CDR2 YSYEKL.

The chain recombines TRBV6-5 with TRBJ1-5; tentative D call: TRBD1 (5 bases). Trimming removed 4 bases at V and 7 bases at J, with 11 bases between. Germline lookup yields CDR1 MNHEY and CDR2 SVGAGI. The CDR3 loop spans 13 amino acids. CDR3 nucleotides: TGTGCCAGCAGTTTAAATGGGGGACAGCCCCAGCATTTT. The encoded protein is CASSLNGGQPQHF.

The gene calls are TRBV18 and TRBJ1-2; the match to TRBD1 covers 7 bases. The ends lost 3 bases at V and 4 bases at J; junction bases unmatched: 5. This CDR3 region has 14 residues. Germline lookup yields CDR1 KGHSH and CDR2 LQKENI. The CDR3 spells CASSPPWDSYGYTF. CDR3 coding DNA: TGTGCCAGCTCACCGCCTTGGGACAGCTATGGCTACACCTTC.

This chain links TRBV6-1 with TRBJ1-2; the D is unclear. Germline CDR1 MNHNS, CDR2 SASEGT. The germline V and J ends were trimmed by 5 bases and 4 bases, with 14 bases remaining between them. The CDR3 covers 14 residues. The CDR3 region has the DNA TGTGCCAGCAGTCCTACAGCTACCTTCTATGGCTACACCTTC. This codes for CASSPTATFYGYTF.

The chain uses TRBV4-1 and TRBJ2-3; D gene ambiguous. V lost 0 bases and J lost 0, with 13 bases in between. CDR1 is MGHRA and CDR2 is YSYEKL in the germline V gene. The CDR3 is 17 amino acids. The DNA of the CDR3 is TGCGCCAGCAGCCAAGATTTACTCCGTGCTAGCACAGATACGCAGTATTTT. It is translated as CASSQDLLRASTDTQYF.

The V gene is TRBV5-6, the J gene TRBJ2-7, with a weak D call TRBD1 (5 bases). The CDR3 covers 16 residues. Germline CDR1 reads SGHDT; CDR2 reads YYEEEE. V lost 0 bases, J lost 1 base, and 14 bases lay in between. This CDR3 reads CASSLGTGLVSYEQYF. CDR3 coding DNA: TGTGCCAGCAGCTTGGGAACAGGCCTCGTTTCCTACGAGCAGTACTTC. The full variable domain, in which reference TRBV5-6 and TRBJ2-7 provide the parts outside the CDR3, is DAGVTQSPTHLIKTRGQQVTLRCSPKSGHDTVSWYQQALGQGPQFIFQYYEEEERQRGNFPDRFSGHQFPNYSSELNVNALLLGDSALYLCASSLGTGLVSYEQYFGPGTRLTVT.

The gene calls are TRBV5-1 and TRBJ2-7; D remains ambiguous. This CDR3 contains 16 residues. CDR1 is SGHRS, CDR2 YFSETQ, per germline. Trimming pared 0 bases from V and 6 bases from J, leaving 19 bases between. The CDR3 DNA reads as TGCGCCAGCAGCTTGGCCGGAGACACCAAGGGCGGCGAGCAGTACTTC. It is translated as CASSLAGDTKGGEQYF.

The CDR3 is CASSPGTGGYGYTF. The CDR3, as DNA: TGTGCCAGCAGCCCCGGGACAGGCGGATATGGCTACACCTTC. The V gene is TRBV9, the J gene TRBJ1-2; TRBD1 matches 8 bases. With V trimmed by 4 bases and J by 5 bases, 7 bases remained unmatched. The CDR3 runs 14 residues. Germline lookup yields CDR1 SGDLS and CDR2 YYNGEE.

V and J are TRBV4-2 and TRBJ1-2; weak D call: TRBD1 (6 bases). The CDR3 is made up of 16 amino acids. Germline CDR1 is LGHNA and CDR2 is YNFKEQ. With 0 bases removed from V and 8 bases from J, the gap between germline ends came to 19 bases. CDR3 region: CASSQDFNWGAEGYTF. The CDR3 nucleotides read TGTGCCAGCAGCCAAGATTTTAATTGGGGGGCGGAAGGCTACACCTTC.

The chain links TRBV19 to TRBJ2-3; D perhaps matches TRBD2 (6 bases). Trimming stripped 3 bases from V and 4 bases from J, with 17 bases between. The germline V gene encodes CDR1 LNHDA and CDR2 SQIVND (reference sequence). The CDR3 loop spans 16 amino acids. CDR3 protein: CASSMDRRGQPDTQYF. The CDR3 bases are TGTGCCAGTAGTATGGATCGGAGGGGTCAGCCAGATACGCAGTATTTT.

CDR3 DNA sequence: TGTGCCAGCAGACAGCGGAGTGCGGAGACCCAGTACTTC. Its translation is CASRQRSAETQYF. The chain is built from TRBV6-6 and TRBJ2-5; TRBD2 might be the D (5 bases). The germline V gene encodes CDR1 MNHNY and CDR2 SVGAGI (reference sequence). V lost 6 bases, J lost 5 bases, and 13 bases lay in between. The length of the CDR3 is 13 residues.

The chain couples TRBV2 to TRBJ2-4, with D maybe TRBD2 (6 bases). Trimming removed 7 bases from V and 4 bases from J, with 14 bases in between. Looked up from germline, CDR1 is SNHLY and CDR2 is FYNNEI. There are 14 residues in the CDR3. CDR3 residues: CASIGGAAKNIQYF. The CDR3 region has the DNA TGTGCCAGCATTGGCGGGGCCGCTAAAAACATTCAGTACTTC. Full variable domain (missing parts from reference TRBV2 and TRBJ2-4): EPEVTQTPSHQVTQMGQEVILRCVPISNHLYFYWYRQILGQKVEFLVSFYNNEISEKSEIFDDQFSVERPDGSNFTLKIRSTKLEDSAMYFCASIGGAAKNIQYFGAGTRLSVL.

This clone showed up just once. The chain is built from TRBV2 and TRBJ2-1; TRBD2 might be the D (6 bases). CDR1 and CDR2 from the germline V gene are SNHLY and FYNNEI. Trimming pared 9 bases from V and 3 bases from J, leaving 12 bases between. The CDR3 has 13 amino acids. CDR3 nucleotides: TGTGCCAGGAGACGGGACTTCTACAATGAGCAGTTCTTC. As protein: CARRRDFYNEQFF.

This chain joins TRBV19 and TRBJ1-1; tentatively, D is TRBD1 (5 bases). The CDR3 consists of 18 residues. V lost 5 bases to trimming and J lost 0 bases, with 22 bases between them. The germline V gene encodes CDR1 LNHDA and CDR2 SQIVND (reference sequence). This chain's CDR3 is CASSRLGDLTYLNTEAFF. CDR3 bases: TGTGCCAGTAGTCGTTTGGGGGACCTAACGTATTTGAACACTGAAGCTTTCTTT.

This clone was observed once. The rearrangement links TRBV7-9 to TRBJ2-7; 8 bases fit TRBD1. The CDR3 contains 18 residues. V lost 5 bases to trimming and J lost 0 bases; unmatched junction nucleotides: 15. CDR1 is SEHNR, CDR2 FQNEAQ, per germline (reference sequence). Here the CDR3 DNA reads TGTGCCAGCAGCCCCCAACTGACAGGACAGGGAAGCTCCTACGAGCAGTACTTC. This gives the protein CASSPQLTGQGSSYEQYF.

V and J are TRBV6-1 and TRBJ2-7; TRBD2 matches 9 bases. The CDR3 runs to 14 residues. The ends lost 10 bases at V and 3 bases at J; junction bases unmatched: 10. Germline-derived CDR1 and CDR2 are MNHNS and SASEGT. The CDR3 reads CATISGGGDYEQYF. The CDR3 nucleotides are TGTGCCACCATATCTGGCGGGGGGGACTACGAGCAGTACTTC.